The clone carrying this TCR beta chain has at least ten counts. Its antigen remains unidentified. At one end, the junction sequence differs from germline, possibly due to a read error. The data belong to a study of Graves' ophthalmopathy and Graves' hyperthyroidism. The V gene's germline CDR1 is SGHVS and CDR2 FNYEAQ. The CDR3 has 15 amino acids. The study, taken as a whole, reports: Stable hyperthyroidism and ophthalmopathy were told apart by a 13-signature model, which achieved about 90% sensitivity and 81.08% specificity.

CDR3 regions of TCR beta were amplified from RNA transcripts. A first-round RT-PCR used HTBI primers, followed by a second-round multiplex PCR. TCRdb re-called the multiplex PCR reads through MiXCR, storing one row per CDR3 protein. In the table there are about 480,000 distinct CDR3 sequences, around 15% of which are singletons. Where ophthalmopathy was present, donors had moderate-to-severe activity, CAS ≥3, NOSPECS ≥4 and duration under 3 months. Sequences were obtained from blood. The chain couples TRBV7-6 to TRBJ2-5; 10 positions match TRBD2. This clonotype originated in a woman aged 25 to 45 with Graves' ophthalmopathy. CDR3 in DNA: TGTGCCAGCAGCTTACAGCGGGGGGGCGGAGAGACCAAGTACTTC. This translates into CASSLQRGGGETKYF.